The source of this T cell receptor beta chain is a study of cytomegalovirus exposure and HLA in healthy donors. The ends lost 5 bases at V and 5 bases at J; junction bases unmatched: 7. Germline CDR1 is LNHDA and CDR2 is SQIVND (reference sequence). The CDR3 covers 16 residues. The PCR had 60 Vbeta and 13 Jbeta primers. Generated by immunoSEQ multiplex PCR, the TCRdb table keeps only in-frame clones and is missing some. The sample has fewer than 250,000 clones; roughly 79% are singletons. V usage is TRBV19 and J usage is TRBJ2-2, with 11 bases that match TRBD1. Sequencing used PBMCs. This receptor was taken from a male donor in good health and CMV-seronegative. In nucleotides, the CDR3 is TGTGCCAGTAGTTTCGGGACAGGGGGTCGTACCGGGGAGCTGTTTTTT. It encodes CASSFGTGGRTGELFF.